A selection of T cell receptor beta chains follows, all from one sample in a study of TIL therapy for anti-PD-1-resistant metastatic lung cancer. The assay was immunoSEQ multiplex PCR, and TCRdb's table has in-frame clones only and misses some. The table lists about 49,000 clones, roughly 78% of them singletons. The specimen was blood, collected at baseline. These receptors were taken from a man between 70 and 80 years old with non-small cell lung cancer. Each CDR3 is given without its conserved first and last residue. The D gene is left open where the match is weak. The listing skips clone size in some rows; elsewhere it reads once, few, many or a size class.

size	V	D	CDR3
-	TRBV7-2	-	ASSFDFRSGELF
-	TRBV2	-	ASSDGGWSDTQY
-	TRBV2	-	ASRGFGGRLEKLF
-	TRBV28	TRBD2	ASSLSLLAGVSKGELF
-	TRBV2	TRBD1	ASSAESGGISGANVLT
-	TRBV19	TRBD1	ASSMADRDPYEQY
-	TRBV5-6	-	ASSFTGTYEQY
-	TRBV5-1	TRBD1	ASSKGQGGLDTEAF
-	TRBV19	-	ATSGNSNQPQH
many	TRBV19	TRBD1	ASSMGQGSGGNNQPQH
-	TRBV5-1	-	ASSPRDYGYT
-	TRBV19	TRBD1	ASSRIDRGSTEAF
-	TRBV6-5	-	ASRDRLRIQY
-	TRBV5-4	-	ASSYQDRPTEAF
-	TRBV28	-	ASLRQAMNTEAF
-	TRBV18	TRBD2	ASSPASGQNNEQF
-	TRBV5-5	-	ASRDLQSTDTQY
-	TRBV7-9	-	ASSLSKGSGANVLT
once	TRBV25-1	-	ASSDRGKGANSPLH
-	TRBV28	-	ASTSVGAENTEAF
-	TRBV7-2	-	ASSLQETQY
once	TRBV6-1	TRBD1	ASRGQAMQETQY
-	TRBV6-6	TRBD1	ASSTGTGGRDYGYT
-	TRBV28	TRBD2	ASSFPGTRKETQY
-	TRBV27	-	ASSLSGVERRNEQF
-	TRBV10-3	TRBD1	ASQGNDDTQY
-	TRBV5-1	TRBD1	ASSLGPTGQGNQPQH
-	TRBV7-2	TRBD2	ASSQGLAGKRFEQY
-	TRBV7-2	TRBD1	ASTPGQDGSYEQY
-	TRBV15	-	ATSPTGIYEQY
-	TRBV5-1	-	ASSLDGSNQPQH
-	TRBV5-4	TRBD2	ASSLNPTSGQYNEQF
-	TRBV29-1	-	SVVRGGRGVSEQY
few	TRBV5-1	-	ASSEGQSSNQPQH
-	TRBV29-1	-	SVITRGYEQY
-	TRBV9	-	ASSANGRGSGANVLT
-	TRBV9	-	ASSGTAGNTIY
-	TRBV15	TRBD2	ATSSELAGGPDTQY